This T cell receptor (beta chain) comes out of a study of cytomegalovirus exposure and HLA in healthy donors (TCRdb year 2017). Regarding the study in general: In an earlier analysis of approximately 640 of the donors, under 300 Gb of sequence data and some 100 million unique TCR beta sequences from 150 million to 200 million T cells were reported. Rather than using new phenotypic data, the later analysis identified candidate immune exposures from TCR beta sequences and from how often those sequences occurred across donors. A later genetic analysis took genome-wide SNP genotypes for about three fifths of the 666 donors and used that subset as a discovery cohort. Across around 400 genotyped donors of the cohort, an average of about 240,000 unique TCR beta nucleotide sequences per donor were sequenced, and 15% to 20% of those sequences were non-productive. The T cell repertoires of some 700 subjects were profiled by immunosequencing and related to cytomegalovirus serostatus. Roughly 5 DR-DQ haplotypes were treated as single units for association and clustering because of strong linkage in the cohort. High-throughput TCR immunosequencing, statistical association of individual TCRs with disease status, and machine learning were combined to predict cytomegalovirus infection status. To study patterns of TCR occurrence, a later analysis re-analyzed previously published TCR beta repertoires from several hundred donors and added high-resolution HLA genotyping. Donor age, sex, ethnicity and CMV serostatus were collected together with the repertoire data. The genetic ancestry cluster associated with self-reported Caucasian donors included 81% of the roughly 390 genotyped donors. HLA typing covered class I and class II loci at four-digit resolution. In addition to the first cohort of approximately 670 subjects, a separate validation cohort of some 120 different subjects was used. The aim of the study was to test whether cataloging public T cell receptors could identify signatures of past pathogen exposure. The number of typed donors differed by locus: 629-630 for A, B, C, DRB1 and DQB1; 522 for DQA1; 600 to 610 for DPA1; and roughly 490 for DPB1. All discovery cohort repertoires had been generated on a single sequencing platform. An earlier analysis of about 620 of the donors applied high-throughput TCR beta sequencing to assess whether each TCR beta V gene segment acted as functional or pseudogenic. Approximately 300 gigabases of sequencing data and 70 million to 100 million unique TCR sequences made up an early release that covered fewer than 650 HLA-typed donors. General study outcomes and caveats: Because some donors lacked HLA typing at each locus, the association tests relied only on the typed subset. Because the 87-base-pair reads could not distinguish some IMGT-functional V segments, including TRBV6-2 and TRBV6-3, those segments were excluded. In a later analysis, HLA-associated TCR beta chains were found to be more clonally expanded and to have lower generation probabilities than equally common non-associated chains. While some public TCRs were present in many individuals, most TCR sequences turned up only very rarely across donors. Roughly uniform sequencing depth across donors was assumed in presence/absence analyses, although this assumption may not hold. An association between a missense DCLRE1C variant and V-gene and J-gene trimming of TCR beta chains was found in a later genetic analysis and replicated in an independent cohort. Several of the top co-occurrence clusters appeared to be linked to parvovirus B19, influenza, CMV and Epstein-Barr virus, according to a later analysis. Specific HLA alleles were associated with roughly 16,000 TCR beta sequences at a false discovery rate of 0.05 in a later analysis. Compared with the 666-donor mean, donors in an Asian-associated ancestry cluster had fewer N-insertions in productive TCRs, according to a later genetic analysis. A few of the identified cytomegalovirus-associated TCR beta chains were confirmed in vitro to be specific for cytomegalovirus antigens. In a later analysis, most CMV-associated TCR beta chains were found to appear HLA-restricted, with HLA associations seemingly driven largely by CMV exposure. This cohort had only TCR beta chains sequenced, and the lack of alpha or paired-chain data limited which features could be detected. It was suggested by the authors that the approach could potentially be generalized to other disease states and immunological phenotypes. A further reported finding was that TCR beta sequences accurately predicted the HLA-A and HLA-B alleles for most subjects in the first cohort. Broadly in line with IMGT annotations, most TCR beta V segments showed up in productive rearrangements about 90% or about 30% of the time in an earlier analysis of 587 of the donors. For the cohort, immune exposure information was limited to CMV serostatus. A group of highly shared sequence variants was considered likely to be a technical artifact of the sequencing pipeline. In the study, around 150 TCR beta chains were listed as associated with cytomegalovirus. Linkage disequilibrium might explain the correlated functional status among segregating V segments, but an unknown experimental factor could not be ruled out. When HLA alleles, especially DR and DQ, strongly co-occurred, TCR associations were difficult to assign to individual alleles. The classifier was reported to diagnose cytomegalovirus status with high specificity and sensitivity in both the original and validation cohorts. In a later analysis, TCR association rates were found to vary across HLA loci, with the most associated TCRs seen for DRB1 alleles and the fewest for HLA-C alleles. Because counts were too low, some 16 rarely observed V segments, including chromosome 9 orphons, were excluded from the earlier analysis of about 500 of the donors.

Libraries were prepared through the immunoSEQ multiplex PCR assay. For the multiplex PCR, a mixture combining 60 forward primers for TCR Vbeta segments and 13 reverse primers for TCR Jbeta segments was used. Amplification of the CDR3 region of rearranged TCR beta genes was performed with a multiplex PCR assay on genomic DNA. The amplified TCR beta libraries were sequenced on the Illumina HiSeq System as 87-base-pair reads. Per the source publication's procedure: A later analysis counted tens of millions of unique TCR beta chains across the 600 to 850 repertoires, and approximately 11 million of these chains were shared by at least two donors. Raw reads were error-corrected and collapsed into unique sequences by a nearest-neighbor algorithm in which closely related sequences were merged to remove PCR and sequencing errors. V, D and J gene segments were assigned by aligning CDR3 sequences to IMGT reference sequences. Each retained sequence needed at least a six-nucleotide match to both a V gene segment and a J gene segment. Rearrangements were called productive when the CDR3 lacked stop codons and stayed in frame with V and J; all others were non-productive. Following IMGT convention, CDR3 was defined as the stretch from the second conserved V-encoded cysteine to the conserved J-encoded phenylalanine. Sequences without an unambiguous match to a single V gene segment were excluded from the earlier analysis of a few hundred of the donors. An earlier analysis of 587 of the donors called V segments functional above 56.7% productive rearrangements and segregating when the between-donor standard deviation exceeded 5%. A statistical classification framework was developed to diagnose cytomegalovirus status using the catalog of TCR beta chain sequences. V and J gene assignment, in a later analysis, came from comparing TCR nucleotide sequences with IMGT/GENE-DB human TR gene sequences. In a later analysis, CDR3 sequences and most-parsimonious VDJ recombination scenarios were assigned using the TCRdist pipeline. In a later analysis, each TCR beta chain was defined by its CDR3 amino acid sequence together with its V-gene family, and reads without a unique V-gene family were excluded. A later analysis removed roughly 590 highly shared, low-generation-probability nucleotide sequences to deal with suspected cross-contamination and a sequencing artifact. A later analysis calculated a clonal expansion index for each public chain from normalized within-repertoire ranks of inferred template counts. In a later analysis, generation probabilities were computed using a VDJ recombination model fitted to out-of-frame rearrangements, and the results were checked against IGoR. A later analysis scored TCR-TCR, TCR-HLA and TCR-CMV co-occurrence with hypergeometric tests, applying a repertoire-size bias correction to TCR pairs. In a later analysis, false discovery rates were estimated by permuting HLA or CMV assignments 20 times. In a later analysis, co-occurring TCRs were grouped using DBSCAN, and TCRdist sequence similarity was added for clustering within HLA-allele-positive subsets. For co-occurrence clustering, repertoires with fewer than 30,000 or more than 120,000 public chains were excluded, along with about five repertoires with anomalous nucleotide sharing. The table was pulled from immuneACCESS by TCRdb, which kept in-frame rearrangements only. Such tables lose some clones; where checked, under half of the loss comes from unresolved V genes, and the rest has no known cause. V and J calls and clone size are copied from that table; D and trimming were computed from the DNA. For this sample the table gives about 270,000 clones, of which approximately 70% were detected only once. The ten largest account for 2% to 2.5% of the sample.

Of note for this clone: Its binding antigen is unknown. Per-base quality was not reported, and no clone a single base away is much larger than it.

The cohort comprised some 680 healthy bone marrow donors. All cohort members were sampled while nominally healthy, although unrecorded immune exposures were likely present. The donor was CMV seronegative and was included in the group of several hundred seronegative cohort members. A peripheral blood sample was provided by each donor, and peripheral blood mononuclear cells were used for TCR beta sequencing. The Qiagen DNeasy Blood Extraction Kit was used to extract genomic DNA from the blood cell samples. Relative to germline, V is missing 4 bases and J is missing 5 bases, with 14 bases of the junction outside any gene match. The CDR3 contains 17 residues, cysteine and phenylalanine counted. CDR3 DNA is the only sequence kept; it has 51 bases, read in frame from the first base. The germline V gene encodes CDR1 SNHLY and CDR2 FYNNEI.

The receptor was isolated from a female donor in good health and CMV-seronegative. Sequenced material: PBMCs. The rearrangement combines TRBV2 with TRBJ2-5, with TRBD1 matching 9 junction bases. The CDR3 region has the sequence CASSATGGQGGRETQYF. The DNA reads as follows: TGTGCCAGCAGTGCGACAGGGGGGCAGGGGGGTCGGGAGACCCAGTACTTC.